The entry below gives a single T cell receptor (beta chain) sequence along with its context. This sample stems from a study of blood T cell repertoires in COVID-19. Study background: From the United States, Italy and Spain came samples of acute and convalescent COVID-19. The cDNA or gDNA used as material had been derived from T cells, B-cell-depleted T cells, or PBMCs.

As originally analysed: Counts of nucleated cells, estimated from reference gene primer amplification, were obtained. TCRdb's copy holds only in-frame clones and misses some; the assay was immunoSEQ multiplex PCR. The D gene and trimming were derived from the DNA, and the V and J assignments and clone size from that table. The data hold approximately 100,000 clones, with roughly 76% observed a single time. The V and J ends lost 2 bases and 4 bases respectively, with 9 bases between them. The V gene's germline CDR1 is SGHAT and CDR2 FQDESV (reference sequence). CDR3 length: 15 amino acids. The source of this sequence is a human donor in a cohort sampled during active COVID-19. This sequence joins TRBV11-1 and TRBJ2-6; no definite D call. Material for sequencing was peripheral blood. CDR3 coding DNA: TGTGCCAGCAGCTTATTCGGAGCCGGGGCCAACGTCCTGACTTTC. This gives the protein CASSLFGAGANVLTF.